Below, 15 T cell receptor beta chains from the same sample are listed, as sequenced in a study of blood T cell repertoires in COVID-19. Using immunoSEQ multiplex PCR, the repertoire was profiled, and TCRdb retains in-frame clones only, with some absent. The repertoire holds roughly 49,000 clones, with 70% to 90% as singletons. Sequencing was performed on peripheral blood. These receptor sequences come from a human donor in a cohort sampled during active COVID-19.

J is TRBJ2-3 and V is TRBV15; D remains unclear. Germline V gives CDR1 LNHNV, CDR2 YYDKDF (reference sequence). This CDR3 spans 13 amino acids. V lost 0 bases, J lost 13 bases, and 14 bases lay in between. CDR3 loop: CATSRDHLIEEYF. The CDR3 DNA sequence: TGTGCCACCAGCAGAGATCACCTTATAGAGGAGTATTTT.

The chain links TRBV7-2 to TRBJ1-3; 9 positions agree with TRBD1. After removal of 1 base from V and 4 bases from J, the junction contained 8 bases not matched to a gene. This CDR3 region has 17 residues. In germline, CDR1 is SGHTA, CDR2 FQGNSA. The CDR3 DNA sequence: TGTGCCAGCAGCTTAGATCGAGGGACAGGGTTAGGAAACACCATATATTTT. Translation: CASSLDRGTGLGNTIYF.

The chain is built from TRBV6-2 or TRBV6-3 and TRBJ1-1, with unresolved D. The CDR3 extends over 16 amino acids. With 0 bases removed from V and 6 bases from J, the gap between germline ends came to 17 bases. Germline assignment: CDR1 MNHEY and CDR2 SVGEGT. For the CDR3, the DNA is TGTGCCAGCAGTTACTCGGGGAGGACGGTTGGCTCTGAAGCTTTCTTT. This gives the protein CASSYSGRTVGSEAFF.

The CDR3 sequence: CASSWIGQGSGKTQYF. CDR3 DNA: TGTGCCAGCAGTTGGATTGGACAGGGGTCGGGAAAGACCCAGTACTTC. This chain joins TRBV6-2 or TRBV6-3 and TRBJ2-5, with TRBD1 identical over 9 bases. This CDR3 is 16 amino acids long. Germline values: CDR1 MNHEY, CDR2 SVGEGT. Trimming removed 4 bases from V and 6 bases from J; junction bases left unmatched: 12.

The chain has TRBV7-2 and TRBJ2-6; no reliable D call. Deletions cut 4 bases from V and 0 bases from J, with 7 bases between. The germline V gene encodes CDR1 SGHTA and CDR2 FQGNSA. CDR3 size: 15 residues. CDR3 sequence (DNA): TGTGCCAGCAGCTCCGTTGTCTCTGGGGCCAACGTCCTGACTTTC. Protein sequence: CASSSVVSGANVLTF.

The chain recombines TRBV6-5 with TRBJ1-1, with TRBD1 identical over 7 bases. The J segment lost 5 bases and the V segment lost 8 bases, leaving 8 bases of the junction unmatched. The CDR3 totals 13 residues. Germline V gene sequence: CDR1 MNHEY, CDR2 SVGAGI. Written as DNA, the CDR3 is TGTGCCAGCGGCCGGGACAGAGGGACTGAAGCTTTCTTT. Its protein product is CASGRDRGTEAFF.

The rearrangement uses TRBV3-1 (or the pseudogene TRBV3-2) and TRBJ1-1; 8 bases align to TRBD1. CDR1 is LGHDT and CDR2 is YNNKEL in the germline V gene (reference sequence). Trimming took 4 bases from V and 1 from J; bases not matched to a gene: 5. This CDR3 contains 15 residues. The CDR3 spells CASSPIGQGNTEAFF. CDR3 DNA sequence: TGTGCCAGCAGCCCTATCGGACAGGGGAACACTGAAGCTTTCTTT.

The CDR3 nucleotides read TGTGCCACCTGGAATGGACAGTGGGATGGCTACACCTTC. It yields the protein CATWNGQWDGYTF. This sequence joins TRBV15 and TRBJ1-2; tentatively, D is TRBD1 (6 bases). Trimming removed 8 bases at V and 6 bases at J, with 16 bases between. This CDR3 spans 13 amino acids. Germline V lookup: CDR1 LNHNV, CDR2 YYDKDF (reference sequence).

The rearrangement links TRBV7-8 to TRBJ2-1, with 16 bases lining up with TRBD2. V lost 5 bases and J lost 12; bases outside the gene matches: 10. Germline V gives CDR1 SGHVS, CDR2 FQNEAQ. The CDR3 spans 16 residues. The CDR3 DNA sequence: TGTGCCAGCAGCCCGGCGGGACTAGCGGGGGGGCTCGCGCAGTTCTTC. This codes for CASSPAGLAGGLAQFF.

The chain uses TRBV9 and TRBJ2-5, with 8 bases lining up with TRBD2. J was trimmed by 5 bases and V by 0 bases; bases with no gene match: 9. CDR1 SGDLS and CDR2 YYNGEE come from the germline V gene. The CDR3 covers 16 residues. The CDR3 nucleotides are TGTGCCAGCAGCGTAGGGGCGGGGGGCCGTCCCGAGACCCAGTACTTC. As protein: CASSVGAGGRPETQYF.

The chain employs TRBV7-2 and TRBJ2-7; D is perhaps TRBD1 (5 bases). V was pared by 1 base and J by 9 bases, with 7 bases between. Looked up from germline, CDR1 is SGHTA and CDR2 is FQGNSA. The CDR3 runs 11 residues. The DNA for the CDR3 is TGTGCCAGCAGCTTAGGTAGGGGGCAGTACTTC. Its protein product is CASSLGRGQYF.

Only a few counts were recorded for this clone. The chain carries TRBV6-2 or TRBV6-3 and TRBJ1-6; TRBD1 might be the D (6 bases). Germline values: CDR1 MNHEY, CDR2 SVGEGT. Trimming shortened V by 6 bases and J by 8 bases, and 11 bases separated the two germline ends. The length of the CDR3 is 13 residues. CDR3 sequence reads: CASSSYRDSPLHF. CDR3 coding DNA: TGTGCCAGCAGCTCCTACAGGGATTCACCCCTCCACTTT.

The chain is built from TRBV7-2 and TRBJ2-7, with 8 bases fitting TRBD1. The J segment lost 0 bases and the V segment lost 1 base, leaving 2 bases of the junction unmatched. Germline V gene lookup returns CDR1 SGHTA and CDR2 FQGNSA. This CDR3 region has 15 residues. The CDR3 spells CASSLGTGSSYEQYF. In nucleotides, the CDR3 is TGTGCCAGCAGCTTAGGGACAGGGAGCTCCTACGAGCAGTACTTC.

The J gene is TRBJ2-7, the V gene TRBV13; TRBD2 agrees at 8 bases. There are 16 residues in the CDR3. In germline, CDR1 is PRHDT, CDR2 FYEKMQ (reference sequence). V was clipped by 0 bases and J by 1 base; unmatched bases: 5. The CDR3 is CASSLGNPGGSYEQYF. Here the CDR3 DNA reads TGTGCCAGCAGCTTAGGCAACCCGGGGGGGTCCTACGAGCAGTACTTC.

V usage is TRBV15 and J usage is TRBJ1-1; no definite D call. Germline V gives CDR1 LNHNV, CDR2 YYDKDF (reference sequence). V lost 0 bases, J lost 1 base, and 9 bases lay in between. The CDR3 extends over 15 amino acids. DNA for the CDR3: TGTGCCACCAGCAGAGATCTGGCGGGGAACACTGAAGCTTTCTTT. Amino acid sequence: CATSRDLAGNTEAFF.